A selection of T cell receptor beta chains follows, all from one sample in a study of beta chain features in type 1 diabetes. Repertoires were generated with immunoSEQ multiplex PCR, while TCRdb's copy carries only in-frame clones and drops some. The table records roughly 220,000 clones, around 16% of them present only once. Sequencing used naive CD4+ T cells from blood. All receptors derive from a young man with type 1 diabetes. CDR3s include the opening cysteine and the closing phenylalanine or tryptophan. The order of the fields is clone size, J gene, V gene, D gene, CDR3 DNA, CDR3 protein. A D gene is named only where the DNA matches it firmly. Clone size is shown for a subset of rows, as once, few, many or a class of expanded clone.

>NA|TRBJ2-3|TRBV30|TRBD1
TGTGCCTGGAATAGGGACAGGGGGATAGATACGCAGTATTTT
CAWNRDRGIDTQYF
>NA|TRBJ1-2|TRBV30|NA
TGTGCCTGGAGTGTCAGGTTGGGCTACACCTTC
CAWSVRLGYTF
>NA|TRBJ2-1|TRBV18|TRBD1
TGTGCCAGCTCACAAAGCCGGGACAGGGGTAATGAGCAGTTCTTC
CASSQSRDRGNEQFF
>few|TRBJ1-5|TRBV7-2|NA
TGTGCCAGCAGCTTGCCGGGGGTGCAGCCCCAGCATTTT
CASSLPGVQPQHF
>NA|TRBJ2-7|TRBV6-1|TRBD1
TGTGCCAGCAGTGCTTACAGACAGGGGGCCTACGAGCAGTACTTC
CASSAYRQGAYEQYF
>few|TRBJ2-5|TRBV5-1|NA
TGCGCCAGCAGCTTGGAAGCAGGGGAGACCCAGTACTTC
CASSLEAGETQYF
>few|TRBJ1-1|TRBV10-3|NA
TGTGCCATCAGTGACAGGGTATCTAGAGCTTTCTTT
CAISDRVSRAFF
>NA|TRBJ2-2|TRBV7-3|NA
TGTGCCAGCAGCTATCAAGGAGGGGGAACAAACACCGGGGAGCTGTTTTTT
CASSYQGGGTNTGELFF
>few|TRBJ2-1|TRBV29-1|TRBD2
TGCAGCGTTGTGAGGGGAGGGTTTAGTGAGCAGTTCTTC
CSVVRGGFSEQFF
>NA|TRBJ2-1|TRBV11-2|TRBD2
TGTGCCAGCAGCACGCCCGGGACTAGCGGGTACAATGAGCAGTTCTTC
CASSTPGTSGYNEQFF
>few|TRBJ1-1|TRBV18|TRBD1
TGTGCCAGCTTCAGCGGGCAGGGGGCTGAAGCTTTCTTT
CASFSGQGAEAFF
>few|TRBJ2-6|TRBV11-2|NA
TGTGCCAGCAGTCCCGTCTCTGGGGCCAACGTCCTGACTTTC
CASSPVSGANVLTF
>NA|TRBJ1-2|TRBV7-2|TRBD1
TGTGCCAGCAGCCCCGGACAGGACTATGGCTACACCTTC
CASSPGQDYGYTF
>NA|TRBJ2-7|TRBV4-3|NA
TGCGCCAGCAGCCAAGATCTTGCGCGTACCTACGAGCAGTACTTC
CASSQDLARTYEQYF
>few|TRBJ2-5|TRBV9|TRBD1
TGTGCCAGCAGCGCAGGGACAGCCCAAGAGACCCAGTACTTC
CASSAGTAQETQYF
>NA|TRBJ1-5|TRBV30|NA
TGTGCCTGGAAGTTAGGGGCTGGGCAGCCCCAGCATTTT
CAWKLGAGQPQHF
>few|TRBJ2-1|TRBV9|TRBD2
TGTGCCAGCAGCGTAGCTTCCCTAGCTAGCGGGGCCTACAATGAGCAGTTCTTC
CASSVASLASGAYNEQFF
>NA|TRBJ2-6|TRBV7-8|TRBD1
TGTGCCAGCAGCCCCTTCCGGGACAGGGTGAACGGGGCCAACGTCCTGACTTTC
CASSPFRDRVNGANVLTF
>NA|TRBJ2-6|TRBV6-5|NA
TGTGCCAGCAGGGGGACCGGCTCTGGGGCCAACGTCCTGACTTTC
CASRGTGSGANVLTF
>NA|TRBJ2-5|TRBV29-1|NA
TGCAGCGTTTTTCTCGGGGAGACCCAGTACTTC
CSVFLGETQYF
>few|TRBJ2-4|TRBV20-1|NA
TGCAGTGCCCCCCAGAACATTCAGTACTTC
CSAPQNIQYF
>few|TRBJ1-1|TRBV28|NA
TGTGCCAGCAGTGTACAGGGTGGGAACACTGAAGCTTTCTTT
CASSVQGGNTEAFF
>few|TRBJ2-5|TRBV29-1|NA
TGCAGCGTTCCCAGTGCGGGCCAGCAGGAGGGGGCCCAGTACTTC
CSVPSAGQQEGAQYF
>NA|TRBJ2-3|TRBV5-4|NA
TGTGCCAGCAGCCCGCCCGGGGATACGCAGTATTTT
CASSPPGDTQYF
>NA|TRBJ1-5|TRBV29-1|NA
TGCAGCGTTCGGGGGCGCGGGAGCAATCAGCCCCAGCATTTT
CSVRGRGSNQPQHF
>NA|TRBJ1-2|TRBV30|TRBD1
TGTGCCTGGAGTGCAGGGGGTTCTAACTATGGCTACACCTTC
CAWSAGGSNYGYTF